Described below is a single T cell receptor beta chain sequence and its context. The antigen is undetermined. Libraries were prepared by immunoSEQ multiplex PCR; TCRdb keeps only in-frame clonotypes and omits some of them. The sample carries over 140,000 clones, over 85% recorded once. These data are taken from a study of T cell responses to AZD1222 COVID-19 vaccine. Notes on the study in general: White British people made up most donors, females outnumbered males, and clonal diversity was possibly underestimated. It was only after the peak T cell response that any repertoires were sampled. A reported finding is that nearly half of spike-specific TCRs target unmutated variant regions.

CDR1 is MDHEN and CDR2 is SYDVKM in the germline V gene. The CDR3 has 15 amino acids. V trimming: 6 bases; J trimming: 4 bases; junction bases outside the gene matches: 8. Sequenced material: peripheral blood, taken on day 0 of AZD1222 vaccination. The TCR sequence derives from an adult in good health. This sequence joins TRBV28 and TRBJ1-5; 8 nucleotides align to TRBD1. The CDR3 sequence: CASRFDRGHNQPQHF. The CDR3 nucleotides read TGTGCCAGCAGATTCGACAGGGGACATAATCAGCCCCAGCATTTT. Drawing the rest from reference TRBV28 and TRBJ1-5, the complete variable domain is DVKVTQSSRYLVKRTGEKVFLECVQDMDHENMFWYRQDPGLGLRLIYFSYDVKMKEKGDIPEGYSVSREKKERFSLILESASTNQTSMYLCASRFDRGHNQPQHFGDGTRLSIL.